The rows below give T cell receptor beta chains drawn from one sample of a study of identical twins' blood T cells. In TCRdb, the 5' RACE reads were re-called with MiXCR into one record per CDR3 protein. This table holds 300,000 to 450,000 distinct CDR3 sequences, roughly 30% found once. The sample comprised PBMCs. The source of these receptors is a woman aged 18 to 55 in good health. The CDR3 runs from the conserved cysteine through the conserved F or W. The D gene is left open where the match is weak. For some rows the clone size is stated as once, few or many, or as a class when expanded; others skip it.

J gene | V gene | D gene | clone size | CDR3 DNA | CDR3 protein
TRBJ1-1 | TRBV5-1 | - | - | TGCGCCAGCAGCTTGGGGGCGGGGACGCACGAAGCTTTCTTT | CASSLGAGTHEAFF
TRBJ1-1 | TRBV20-1 | - | many | TGCAGTGCTAGAGATAGCAGGGGACTTGAAGCTTTCTTT | CSARDSRGLEAFF
TRBJ1-1 | TRBV7-8 | - | few | TGTGCCAGCAGCTCCACCTCGGGGAACACTGAAGCTTTCTTT | CASSSTSGNTEAFF
TRBJ2-3 | TRBV29-1 | TRBD2 | many | TGCAGCGTTGAGGGGGTAGCGGGCAGCACAGATACGCAGTATTTT | CSVEGVAGSTDTQYF
TRBJ1-1 | TRBV10-3 | - | - | TGTGCCATCAGTACAGGGTTTGACACTGAAGCTTTCTTT | CAISTGFDTEAFF
TRBJ2-7 | TRBV6-2/TRBV6-3 | - | - | TGTGCCAGCAGTCGGGACATTTACTACGAGCAGTACTTC | CASSRDIYYEQYF
TRBJ2-2 | TRBV20-1 | - | - | TGCAGTGCTAGCCGCGCCCCAGGGTCCGGGGAGCTGTTTTTT | CSASRAPGSGELFF
TRBJ2-3 | TRBV5-1 | - | few | TGCGCCAGCAGCTTGGCTAGGAACACAGATACGCAGTATTTT | CASSLARNTDTQYF
TRBJ2-2 | TRBV5-1 | - | - | TGCGCCAGCAGCCCTACCAGGGGGAACACCGGGGAGCTGTTTTTT | CASSPTRGNTGELFF
TRBJ1-5 | TRBV27 | - | few | TGTGCCAGCAGTCCCGGGACAATGGTTTCGACCCAGCATTTT | CASSPGTMVSTQHF
TRBJ1-2 | TRBV29-1 | - | many | TGCAGCGCTATGGATTCAAAAGGCTACACCTTC | CSAMDSKGYTF
TRBJ1-2 | TRBV9 | - | - | TGTGCCAGCAGCGTAGAATTTCGGCATGGCTACACCTTC | CASSVEFRHGYTF
TRBJ2-1 | TRBV20-1 | TRBD2 | many | TGCAGTGCTCGCAGCGGGAGCTCCTACAATGAGCAGTTCTTC | CSARSGSSYNEQFF
TRBJ2-1 | TRBV6-2/TRBV6-3 | - | few | TGTGCCAGCAGTTACTCCCCGGGGAGCTCCTACAATGAGCAGTTCTTC | CASSYSPGSSYNEQFF
TRBJ1-2 | TRBV10-3 | - | - | TGTGCCATCAGCACCGGGGCCAACTATGGCTACACCTTC | CAISTGANYGYTF
TRBJ2-7 | TRBV6-5 | TRBD1 | - | TGTGCCAGCTCAACCGACAGGGGCTCCTACGAGCAGTACTTC | CASSTDRGSYEQYF
TRBJ1-4 | TRBV6-5 | - | - | TGTGCCAGCAGTTACAGGACACACGGGCTCCAAGAAAAACTGTTTTTT | CASSYRTHGLQEKLFF
TRBJ1-2 | TRBV2 | - | - | TGTGCCAGTATTAGACAGTCTAACTATGGCTACACCTTC | CASIRQSNYGYTF
TRBJ2-7 | TRBV5-1 | - | many | TGCGCCAGCAGCTGGGGTCCCGGGAGACTACGCGGGGAGCAGTACTTC | CASSWGPGRLRGEQYF
TRBJ1-1 | TRBV12-3/TRBV12-4 | - | - | TGTGCCAGCAGTTTAGCGCTCGTGAACACTGAAGCTTTCTTT | CASSLALVNTEAFF
TRBJ1-1 | TRBV29-1 | - | few | TGCAGCGTTGCATCCCTATGTGCTTTCTTT | CSVASLCAFF
TRBJ1-1 | TRBV7-9 | - | - | TGTGCCAGCAGCGCCGAAGGGCGGACTGAAGCTTTCTTT | CASSAEGRTEAFF
TRBJ1-2 | TRBV7-9 | TRBD1 | few | TGTGCCACCAGCGGGCAGGGGGCGAGGAATGGCTACACCTTC | CATSGQGARNGYTF
TRBJ2-2 | TRBV10-1 | - | - | TGCGCCAGCAGTGAATTAGCGGAGCACACCGGGGAGCTGTTTTTT | CASSELAEHTGELFF
TRBJ1-1 | TRBV5-1 | - | - | TGCGCCAGCAGCGGTATACAGGGACCAAACACTGAAGCTTTCTTT | CASSGIQGPNTEAFF
TRBJ1-1 | TRBV12-3/TRBV12-4 | - | - | TGTGCCAGCAGGCCCCAAACAGGGTTGAACACTGAAGCTTTCTTT | CASRPQTGLNTEAFF
TRBJ1-1 | TRBV5-6 | TRBD1 | - | TGTGCCAGCAGGCGTGACAGGGTGAGAGAAGCTTTCTTT | CASRRDRVREAFF
TRBJ1-2 | TRBV20-1 | - | many | TGCAGTGCTGGTAACGTGGGGGATGGCTACACCTTC | CSAGNVGDGYTF
TRBJ2-2 | TRBV19 | - | - | TGTGCCAGTAGCCCCACAGGCGTCGGGGAGCTGTTTTTT | CASSPTGVGELFF